Listed below are T cell receptor beta chains from one sample, sequenced in a study of T cells after yellow fever vaccination. Via MiXCR, TCRdb re-called the 5' RACE reads, giving one row per CDR3 protein. The sample carries roughly 340,000 distinct CDR3 sequences, 8.7% recorded once. Specimen: PBMCs, collected on the day of the first yellow fever vaccination. All receptors derive from a man aged 18 to 29 who received the YFV17D yellow fever vaccine. Both conserved end residues are part of each CDR3. The D gene is left open where the match is weak. Only part of the rows carry a size: once, few, many, or a class if the clone is expanded.

j_call: TRBJ1-1
d_call: NA
v_call: TRBV12-3/TRBV12-4
clone_size: few
cdr3_nt: TGTGCCAGCACCGTAGGGGGGGAAAACACTGAAGCTTTCTTT
cdr3_aa: CASTVGGENTEAFF

j_call: TRBJ2-1
d_call: NA
v_call: TRBV28
clone_size: NA
cdr3_nt: TGTGCCAGCAATACCGCCTCCGGGACTCAAGCCTTTAACAATGAGCAGTTCTTC
cdr3_aa: CASNTASGTQAFNNEQFF

j_call: TRBJ2-3
d_call: NA
v_call: TRBV7-3
clone_size: NA
cdr3_nt: TGTGCCAGCAGCTTAGAGACCTGGGAGGATACGCAGTATTTT
cdr3_aa: CASSLETWEDTQYF

j_call: TRBJ1-1
d_call: TRBD1
v_call: TRBV5-1
clone_size: many
cdr3_nt: TGCGCCAGCAGCTTGTCTGACAGGGGGCTCGACACTGAAGCTTTCTTT
cdr3_aa: CASSLSDRGLDTEAFF

j_call: TRBJ2-1
d_call: TRBD1
v_call: TRBV7-8
clone_size: NA
cdr3_nt: TGTGCCAGCAGCTCTTGGACAGGCCCCAATGAGCAGTTCTTC
cdr3_aa: CASSSWTGPNEQFF

j_call: TRBJ1-1
d_call: NA
v_call: TRBV4-2
clone_size: NA
cdr3_nt: TGTGCCAGCAGCCAAGATGTGGGGCGGAGCGCTGAAGCTTTCTTT
cdr3_aa: CASSQDVGRSAEAFF

j_call: TRBJ1-5
d_call: TRBD1
v_call: TRBV9
clone_size: NA
cdr3_nt: TGTGCCAGGAGCCGGACAGGGATCAATCAGCCCCAGCATTTT
cdr3_aa: CARSRTGINQPQHF

j_call: TRBJ2-1
d_call: TRBD2
v_call: TRBV20-1
clone_size: NA
cdr3_nt: TGCAGTGCTAGACTAGCGGGGGAACGGCAGTTCTTC
cdr3_aa: CSARLAGERQFF

j_call: TRBJ1-5
d_call: NA
v_call: TRBV19
clone_size: few
cdr3_nt: TGTGCCAGTAGTATAAGACAGGCCGATCAGCCCCAGCATTTT
cdr3_aa: CASSIRQADQPQHF

j_call: TRBJ1-2
d_call: TRBD1
v_call: TRBV6-1
clone_size: NA
cdr3_nt: TGTGCCAGCAGTGAAAGGTTTCCAGGGGGCCTCTATGGCTACACCTTC
cdr3_aa: CASSERFPGGLYGYTF

j_call: TRBJ2-1
d_call: TRBD2
v_call: TRBV5-1
clone_size: many
cdr3_nt: TGCGCCAGCAGCTTGGCCGGCGGGAGGGATTCCTACAATGAGCAGTTCTTC
cdr3_aa: CASSLAGGRDSYNEQFF

j_call: TRBJ1-5
d_call: TRBD1
v_call: TRBV20-1
clone_size: many
cdr3_nt: TGCAGTGCCCAACCTAGAGGGACAGGGGGAGGTCAGCCCCAGCATTTT
cdr3_aa: CSAQPRGTGGGQPQHF

j_call: TRBJ2-5
d_call: TRBD1
v_call: TRBV7-9
clone_size: few
cdr3_nt: TGTGCCAGCAGCTCCCCCCTAGGGGGCGGTGAGACCCAGTACTTC
cdr3_aa: CASSSPLGGGETQYF

j_call: TRBJ1-1
d_call: TRBD1
v_call: TRBV20-1
clone_size: NA
cdr3_nt: TGCAGTGCTAGGGGGGGACAGTCCGAAGCTTTCTTT
cdr3_aa: CSARGGQSEAFF

j_call: TRBJ2-3
d_call: NA
v_call: TRBV19
clone_size: many
cdr3_nt: TGTGCCAGTCGTCGTGCTAGCACAGATACGCAGTATTTT
cdr3_aa: CASRRASTDTQYF

j_call: TRBJ1-2
d_call: NA
v_call: TRBV7-9
clone_size: NA
cdr3_nt: TGTGCCAGCAGCTTAAGGACAGTCTATGGCTACACCTTC
cdr3_aa: CASSLRTVYGYTF

j_call: TRBJ2-5
d_call: TRBD2
v_call: TRBV15
clone_size: NA
cdr3_nt: TGTGCCACCAGGAAGACTAGCGCCGAAGAGACCCAGTACTTC
cdr3_aa: CATRKTSAEETQYF

j_call: TRBJ1-1
d_call: NA
v_call: TRBV10-3
clone_size: few
cdr3_nt: TGTGCCATCAGGACCGACGGTCCAGAAGCTTTCTTT
cdr3_aa: CAIRTDGPEAFF

j_call: TRBJ2-2
d_call: NA
v_call: TRBV4-3
clone_size: few
cdr3_nt: TGCGCCAGCAGCCAAGAGCTTCAGGGTCGGGACACCGGGGAGCTGTTTTTT
cdr3_aa: CASSQELQGRDTGELFF

j_call: TRBJ2-1
d_call: NA
v_call: TRBV7-2
clone_size: many
cdr3_nt: TGTGCCAGCAGCCCTCAAGGCAGGGCCTACAATGAGCAGTTCTTC
cdr3_aa: CASSPQGRAYNEQFF

j_call: TRBJ2-3
d_call: NA
v_call: TRBV14
clone_size: NA
cdr3_nt: TGTGCCAGCAGCCGGAGGGACCCACGGAGCCAGTATTTT
cdr3_aa: CASSRRDPRSQYF

j_call: TRBJ2-1
d_call: TRBD2
v_call: TRBV7-2
clone_size: many
cdr3_nt: TGTGCCAGCAGCTTAGACGCTAGCGGGGGGTCAAATGAGCAGTTCTTC
cdr3_aa: CASSLDASGGSNEQFF

j_call: TRBJ2-3
d_call: NA
v_call: TRBV4-3
clone_size: many
cdr3_nt: TGCGCCAGCAGCCGAGAGTGGGGAAATTCTAGGGGAGATACGCAGTATTTT
cdr3_aa: CASSREWGNSRGDTQYF

j_call: TRBJ1-1
d_call: NA
v_call: TRBV12-3/TRBV12-4
clone_size: NA
cdr3_nt: TGTGCCAGCAGTTTAGACGGTGGCGGGGTCGACACTGAAGCTTTCTTT
cdr3_aa: CASSLDGGGVDTEAFF

j_call: TRBJ2-7
d_call: NA
v_call: TRBV20-1
clone_size: NA
cdr3_nt: TGCAGTGCTAGAACCAGGACTCAACCTTACGAGCAGTACTTC
cdr3_aa: CSARTRTQPYEQYF

j_call: TRBJ2-5
d_call: NA
v_call: TRBV7-7
clone_size: few
cdr3_nt: TGTGCCAGCAGCTTAAGGTCCACCGGGACGATGGAGACCCAGTACTTC
cdr3_aa: CASSLRSTGTMETQYF

j_call: TRBJ1-4
d_call: TRBD1
v_call: TRBV27
clone_size: NA
cdr3_nt: TGTGCCAGCAGTTTTATTGGGACAGAAGAAAAACTGTTTTTT
cdr3_aa: CASSFIGTEEKLFF

j_call: TRBJ2-7
d_call: NA
v_call: TRBV7-2
clone_size: many
cdr3_nt: TGTGCCAGCAGCTCGGAACTATACGAGCAGTACTTC
cdr3_aa: CASSSELYEQYF

j_call: TRBJ1-1
d_call: NA
v_call: TRBV27
clone_size: NA
cdr3_nt: TGTGCCAGCAGTACCCTCTCGAGTCTATCGAACACTGAAGCTTTCTTT
cdr3_aa: CASSTLSSLSNTEAFF

j_call: TRBJ1-1
d_call: TRBD1
v_call: TRBV7-9
clone_size: few
cdr3_nt: TGTGCCAGCAGGCCTCCCTTAAGGACAGGGCCCAACACTGAAGCTTTCTTT
cdr3_aa: CASRPPLRTGPNTEAFF

j_call: TRBJ2-5
d_call: NA
v_call: TRBV4-1
clone_size: few
cdr3_nt: TGCGCCAGCAGCCAAGTCGGGGTCAGAGAAGAGACCCAGTACTTC
cdr3_aa: CASSQVGVREETQYF

j_call: TRBJ2-4
d_call: NA
v_call: TRBV20-1
clone_size: many
cdr3_nt: TGCAGTGCTAGCGGCCGGCTAGCCAAAAACATTCAGTACTTC
cdr3_aa: CSASGRLAKNIQYF

j_call: TRBJ2-3
d_call: NA
v_call: TRBV12-3/TRBV12-4
clone_size: NA
cdr3_nt: TGTGCCAGCAGTTTAGTAAGACTGGGGACAGATACGCAGTATTTT
cdr3_aa: CASSLVRLGTDTQYF

j_call: TRBJ2-7
d_call: NA
v_call: TRBV27
clone_size: many
cdr3_nt: TGTGCCAGCAGTGTGGGGGATCCGGGACGAGTTTACGAGCAGTACTTC
cdr3_aa: CASSVGDPGRVYEQYF

j_call: TRBJ1-5
d_call: NA
v_call: TRBV11-1
clone_size: NA
cdr3_nt: TGTGCCAGCAGCTTAGTTCTTGGAGCCCCCCAGCATTTT
cdr3_aa: CASSLVLGAPQHF

j_call: TRBJ1-1
d_call: NA
v_call: TRBV10-3
clone_size: few
cdr3_nt: TGTGCCATCAGTGGAGGACCAGATACAGGTGCTGAAGCTTTCTTT
cdr3_aa: CAISGGPDTGAEAFF

j_call: TRBJ1-5
d_call: TRBD1
v_call: TRBV6-2/TRBV6-3
clone_size: NA
cdr3_nt: TGTGCCAGCAGTTACGGGACAGGGGTGTATAGCAATCAGCCCCAGCATTTT
cdr3_aa: CASSYGTGVYSNQPQHF

j_call: TRBJ2-3
d_call: NA
v_call: TRBV2
clone_size: many
cdr3_nt: TGTGCCAGCAGTTTTGGTGGCGGGGACACAGATACGCAGTATTTT
cdr3_aa: CASSFGGGDTDTQYF

j_call: TRBJ2-2
d_call: TRBD2
v_call: TRBV6-2/TRBV6-3
clone_size: NA
cdr3_nt: TGTGCCAGCAGTTACGCCGGGACTAGCGGGATTCGCGGGGAGCTGTTTTTT
cdr3_aa: CASSYAGTSGIRGELFF

j_call: TRBJ2-7
d_call: NA
v_call: TRBV25-1
clone_size: NA
cdr3_nt: TGTGCCAGCAGTGATACCGGGGGCTCCTACGAGCAGTACTTC
cdr3_aa: CASSDTGGSYEQYF

j_call: TRBJ1-2
d_call: TRBD1
v_call: TRBV5-1
clone_size: NA
cdr3_nt: TGCGCCAGCAGGCGCGACAGGGGGCCTTTCGATGGCTACACCTTC
cdr3_aa: CASRRDRGPFDGYTF

j_call: TRBJ2-3
d_call: TRBD2
v_call: TRBV12-3/TRBV12-4
clone_size: few
cdr3_nt: TGTGCCAGCAGATACGGGACTAGCGGGGGAGATACGCAGTATTTT
cdr3_aa: CASRYGTSGGDTQYF

j_call: TRBJ1-4
d_call: NA
v_call: TRBV6-5
clone_size: few
cdr3_nt: TGTGCCAGCAGTAGTTTCTCTGCAACTAATGAAAAACTGTTTTTT
cdr3_aa: CASSSFSATNEKLFF